This TCR beta chain was identified during a study of cytomegalovirus exposure and HLA in healthy donors. Between the trimmed V and J ends, which lost 6 bases and 6 bases, there was a span of 20 bases. The CDR3 has 15 amino acids. Germline values: CDR1 SGHAT, CDR2 FQNNGV. The PCR made use of 60 Vbeta and 13 Jbeta primers. TCRdb's copy holds only in-frame clones and misses some; the assay was immunoSEQ multiplex PCR. The repertoire holds around 130,000 clones, with about 80% as singletons. Material: PBMCs. This clonotype was sampled from a man under 40 in good health and CMV-seronegative. The rearrangement uses TRBV11-2 and TRBJ1-1; D possibly corresponds to TRBD1 (6 bases). CDR3 sequence: CASSQVPHRAAEAFF. The CDR3 bases are TGTGCCAGCAGTCAGGTTCCGCACAGGGCTGCTGAAGCTTTCTTT.